The 7 T cell receptor beta chains below come from one sample, sequenced in a study of blood T cell repertoires in COVID-19. The data were produced by immunoSEQ multiplex PCR, yet TCRdb's version contains in-frame clones alone and is incomplete. The data contain 120,000 to 150,000 clones, approximately 86% of them seen just once; the ten biggest clones take up approximately 8%. The sample taken for sequencing was peripheral blood. Every receptor here comes from a woman in her sixties or seventies with acute or convalescent COVID-19.

The CDR3 here is CASSELNSGANVLTF. Here the CDR3 DNA reads TGTGCCAGCAGCGAGCTAAACTCTGGGGCCAACGTCCTGACTTTC. The V and J genes are TRBV5-6 and TRBJ2-6; D is undetermined. The germline V gene encodes CDR1 SGHDT and CDR2 YYEEEE. The CDR3 covers 15 residues. V dropped 4 bases and J dropped 0 bases, with 8 bases sitting between them.

This chain links TRBV11-2 with TRBJ1-1; TRBD1 matches at 8 bases. This CDR3 contains 17 residues. The V and J ends lost 5 bases and 1 base, in that order; junction bases with no gene match: 12. Germline CDR1 SGHAT, CDR2 FQNNGV. Here the CDR3 DNA reads TGTGCCAGCAGCCCCCGCCCCAGGGACAGGCGGAACACTGAAGCTTTCTTT. Encoded protein: CASSPRPRDRRNTEAFF.

The V call is TRBV5-1, the J call TRBJ1-2, with 9 bases matching TRBD1. CDR3 length equals 17 residues. After removal of 0 bases from V and 1 base from J, the junction contained 7 bases not matched to a gene. CDR1 SGHRS and CDR2 YFSETQ come from the germline V gene. The CDR3 nucleotides are TGCGCCAGCAGCTTGGAGGGGACAGGGAGACTTAACTATGGCTACACCTTC. Its translation is CASSLEGTGRLNYGYTF. The full variable domain, with the rest looked up from reference TRBV5-1 and TRBJ1-2, is KAGVTQTPRYLIKTRGQQVTLSCSPISGHRSVSWYQQTPGQGLQFLFEYFSETQRNKGNFPGRFSGRQFSNSRSEMNVSTLELGDSALYLCASSLEGTGRLNYGYTFGSGTRLTVV.

The chain has TRBV24-1 and TRBJ2-1; 9 nucleotides align to TRBD1. The junction had 12 bases not matched to a gene; V was cut back by 6 bases and J by 7 bases. Germline V lookup: CDR1 KGHDR, CDR2 SFDVKD. The CDR3 is made up of 16 amino acids. CDR3 residues: CATSIPGQGVLNEQFF. CDR3 sequence (DNA): TGTGCCACCAGTATTCCGGGACAGGGAGTCTTGAATGAGCAGTTCTTC.

This chain connects TRBV5-8 to TRBJ2-5; possible D gene TRBD1, 5 bases. V dropped 4 bases and J dropped 5 bases, with 21 bases sitting between them. Germline values: CDR1 SGHTS, CDR2 YDEGEE. CDR3 size: 16 residues. The CDR3 DNA is TGTGCCAGCAGCCTCAAATTGAAGGGGCCGCGGGAGACCCAGTACTTC. Its translation is CASSLKLKGPRETQYF.

The genes are TRBV6-5 and TRBJ2-1; the D gene is possibly TRBD1 (6 bases). The CDR3 has 15 residues. The germline V and J ends were trimmed by 7 bases and 8 bases, with 21 bases remaining between them. Germline V lookup: CDR1 MNHEY, CDR2 SVGAGI. CDR3 sequence (DNA): TGTGCCAGCACCAAAGGGACGACCCAGGGGTATGAGCAGTTCTTC. Translating gives CASTKGTTQGYEQFF.

J is TRBJ1-1 and V is TRBV18, with no clear D. CDR1 is KGHSH, CDR2 LQKENI, per germline. Trimming left V 7 bases short and J 1 base short, with 10 bases between. The CDR3 sequence is 13 residues long. The CDR3 bases are TGTGCCAGCTTTGGGCTATCGAACACTGAAGCTTTCTTT. Translation: CASFGLSNTEAFF.